The source of this T cell receptor (beta chain) is a study of T cells after yellow fever vaccination. Overall study results and limits: Secondary responses were weaker yet peaked faster, day 5 versus 15.

Making TCR cDNA involved 5'RACE template switching, which added UMIs and a universal primer site. TCRdb re-called the 5' RACE reads with MiXCR, one entry per CDR3 protein. This table has under 250,000 distinct CDR3 sequences, 2.5% to 3.5% appearing once. Germline V gene lookup returns CDR1 SGHRS and CDR2 YFSETQ. The V end lost 2 bases, the J end lost 5 bases, and 7 bases lay between the germline ends. The CDR3 is 12 amino acids. In its sample, this clonotype was seen many times. The antigen remains undetermined. The TCR was taken from a man younger than 35 who received the YFV17D yellow fever vaccine. J is TRBJ1-1 and V is TRBV5-1; D not resolved. Material: CD4+ T cells sorted from PBMCs, obtained 10 days after the yellow fever booster vaccination. The CDR3 DNA sequence: TGCGCCAGCAGCTTCGGACGGACTGAAGCTTTCTTT. It codes for CASSFGRTEAFF.